Listed here are 3 T cell receptor beta chains from one sample, sequenced in a study of T cell clones after liver transplantation. The table came from immunoSEQ multiplex PCR; TCRdb's copy has only in-frame clones and leaves some out. This table holds 85,000 to 110,000 clones, approximately 79% found once. The source was CD4+ T cells from blood, collected approximately 50 months after liver transplant. The receptors shown here come from a human patient who received a liver transplant. Some T cells may be supplied by the graft donor.

This chain joins TRBV19 and TRBJ1-1; no firm D call. CDR3 length equals 15 residues. V was shortened by 3 bases and J by 0 bases, with 11 bases between the two germline ends. Germline assignment: CDR1 LNHDA and CDR2 SQIVND (reference sequence). The CDR3 DNA follows: TGTGCCAGTAGTATTAGTGGCAGGTTGAACACTGAAGCTTTCTTT. This encodes CASSISGRLNTEAFF.

The chain has TRBV7-3 and TRBJ2-3; 7 nucleotides agree with TRBD1. Germline lookup yields CDR1 SGHTA and CDR2 FQGTGA. There are 15 residues in the CDR3. After removal of 4 bases from V and 1 base from J, the junction contained 5 bases not matched to a gene. CDR3 sequence reads: CASSSRQGRTDTQYF. CDR3 nucleotide sequence: TGTGCCAGCAGCTCGCGACAGGGCCGCACAGATACGCAGTATTTT.

The chain carries TRBV6-5 and TRBJ2-7, with D uncertain. The V gene lost 6 bases and the J gene lost 0 bases, with 12 bases spanning the gap. There are 14 residues in the CDR3. The germline gives CDR1 MNHEY, CDR2 SVGAGI. The CDR3 DNA follows: TGTGCCAGCAGACCGGGTCTTAGCTCCTACGAGCAGTACTTC. Its protein is CASRPGLSSYEQYF.